A single count supports the clone carrying this T cell receptor beta chain. This record belongs to a study of T cell responses to AZD1222 COVID-19 vaccine. Clones were sequenced by immunoSEQ multiplex PCR, and TCRdb holds only the in-frame ones, with some missing. Here the sample spans about 120,000 clones, roughly 92% being singletons. There are 16 residues in the CDR3. Germline-derived CDR1 and CDR2 are MDHEN and SYDVKM. Trimming left V 4 bases short and J 0 bases short, with 13 bases between. The chain links TRBV28 to TRBJ1-5; D not resolved. Material: peripheral blood, obtained 28 days after the second AZD1222 dose. The TCR comes from an adult who received the AZD1222 COVID-19 vaccine. CDR3 DNA sequence: TGTGCCAGCAGTTCCCTGGACCGCTATAGCAATCAGCCCCAGCATTTT. Translation gives CASSSLDRYSNQPQHF.